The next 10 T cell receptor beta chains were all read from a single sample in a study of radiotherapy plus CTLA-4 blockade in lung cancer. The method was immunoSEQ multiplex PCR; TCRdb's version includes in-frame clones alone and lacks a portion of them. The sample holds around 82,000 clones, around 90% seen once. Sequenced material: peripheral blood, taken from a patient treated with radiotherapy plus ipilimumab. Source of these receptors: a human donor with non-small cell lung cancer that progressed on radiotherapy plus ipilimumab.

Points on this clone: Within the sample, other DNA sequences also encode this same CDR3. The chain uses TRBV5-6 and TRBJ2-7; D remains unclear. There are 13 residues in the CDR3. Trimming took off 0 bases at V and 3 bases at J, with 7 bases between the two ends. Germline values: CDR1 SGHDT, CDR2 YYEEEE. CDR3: CASSLGGYYEQYF. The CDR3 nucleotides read TGTGCCAGCAGCTTGGGTGGATACTACGAGCAGTACTTC.

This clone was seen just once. The CDR3 is CASSLPRSGEQYF. In DNA form, the CDR3 reads TGTGCCAGCAGCTTGCCCCGGTCGGGTGAGCAGTACTTC. This chain joins TRBV5-4 and TRBJ2-7; D uncertain. Germline loops: CDR1 SGHNT, CDR2 YYREEE (reference sequence). The ends were cut back, 1 base at V and 7 bases at J, with 12 bases in the middle. The length of the CDR3 is 13 residues.

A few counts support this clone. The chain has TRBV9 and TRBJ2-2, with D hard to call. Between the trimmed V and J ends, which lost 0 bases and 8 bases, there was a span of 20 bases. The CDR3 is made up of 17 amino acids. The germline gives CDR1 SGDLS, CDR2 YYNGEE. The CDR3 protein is CASSVAVPTTGPGELFF. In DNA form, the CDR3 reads TGTGCCAGCAGCGTAGCTGTCCCTACCACGGGCCCGGGGGAGCTGTTTTTT.

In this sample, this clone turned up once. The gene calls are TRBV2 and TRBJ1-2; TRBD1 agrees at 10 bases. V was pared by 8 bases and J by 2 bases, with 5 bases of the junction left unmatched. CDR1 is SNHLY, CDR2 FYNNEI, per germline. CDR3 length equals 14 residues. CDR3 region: CASPDRGPNYGYTF. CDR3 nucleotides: TGTGCCAGCCCCGACAGGGGGCCGAACTATGGCTACACCTTC. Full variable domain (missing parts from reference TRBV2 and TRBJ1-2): EPEVTQTPSHQVTQMGQEVILRCVPISNHLYFYWYRQILGQKVEFLVSFYNNEISEKSEIFDDQFSVERPDGSNFTLKIRSTKLEDSAMYFCASPDRGPNYGYTFGSGTRLTVV.

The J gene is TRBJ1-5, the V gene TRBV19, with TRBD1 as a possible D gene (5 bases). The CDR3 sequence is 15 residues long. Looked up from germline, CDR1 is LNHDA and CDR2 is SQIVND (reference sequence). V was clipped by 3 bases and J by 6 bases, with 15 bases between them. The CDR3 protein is CASSIYLQGSQPQHF. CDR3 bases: TGTGCCAGTAGTATTTATCTCCAGGGATCTCAGCCCCAGCATTTT.

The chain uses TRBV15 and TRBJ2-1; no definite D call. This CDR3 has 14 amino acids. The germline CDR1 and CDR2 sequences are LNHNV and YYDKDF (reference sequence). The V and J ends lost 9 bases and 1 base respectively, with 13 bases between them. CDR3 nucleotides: TGTGCCACTCGACGGGTTTCTTCCTACAATGAGCAGTTCTTC. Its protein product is CATRRVSSYNEQFF.

The CDR3 DNA reads TGTGCCAGCAGCCCTACGGGGACAGATAGCAATCAGCCCCAGCATTTT. It translates to CASSPTGTDSNQPQHF. V usage is TRBV7-3 and J usage is TRBJ1-5, with 7 bases that match TRBD1. The CDR3 has 16 residues. V was clipped by 5 bases and J by 0 bases; unmatched bases: 7. CDR1 and CDR2 (germline): SGHTA, FQGTGA. Using reference TRBV7-3 and TRBJ1-5 for the parts outside the CDR3, the full variable domain is GAGVSQTPSNKVTEKGKYVELRCDPISGHTALYWYRQSLGQGPEFLIYFQGTGAADDSGLPNDRFFAVRPEGSVSTLKIQRTERGDSAVYLCASSPTGTDSNQPQHFGDGTRLSIL.

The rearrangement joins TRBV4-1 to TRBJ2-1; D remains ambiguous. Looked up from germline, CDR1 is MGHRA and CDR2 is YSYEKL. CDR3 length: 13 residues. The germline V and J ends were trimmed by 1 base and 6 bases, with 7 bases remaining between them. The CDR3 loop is CASSQVIVNEQFF. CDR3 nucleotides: TGCGCCAGCAGCCAAGTAATTGTCAATGAGCAGTTCTTC.

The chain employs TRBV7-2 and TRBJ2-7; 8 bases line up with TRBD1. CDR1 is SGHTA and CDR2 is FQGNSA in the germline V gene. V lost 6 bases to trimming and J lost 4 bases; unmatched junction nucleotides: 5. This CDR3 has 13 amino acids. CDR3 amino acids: CASRLQGVYEQYF. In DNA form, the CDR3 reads TGTGCCAGCAGGCTACAGGGGGTATACGAGCAGTACTTC.

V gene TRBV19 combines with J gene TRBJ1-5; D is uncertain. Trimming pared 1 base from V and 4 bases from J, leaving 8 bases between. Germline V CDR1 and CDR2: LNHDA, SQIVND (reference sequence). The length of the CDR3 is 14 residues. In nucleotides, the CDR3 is TGTGCCAGTAGTATAGGGACGGAAAATCAGCCCCAGCATTTT. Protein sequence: CASSIGTENQPQHF. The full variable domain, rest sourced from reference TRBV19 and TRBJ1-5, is DGGITQSPKYLFRKEGQNVTLSCEQNLNHDAMYWYRQDPGQGLRLIYYSQIVNDFQKGDIAEGYSVSREKKESFPLTVTSAQKNPTAFYLCASSIGTENQPQHFGDGTRLSIL.